This T cell receptor (beta chain) was sequenced in a study of blood T cell repertoires in COVID-19. Looking at the study overall: Both acute and convalescent COVID-19 samples were obtained from the United States, Italy and Spain. Nucleic acid was either cDNA or gDNA, and it came from T cells, B-cell-depleted T cells, or PBMCs.

The method was immunoSEQ multiplex PCR; TCRdb's version includes in-frame clones alone and lacks a portion of them. The sample lists about 430,000 clones, over 75% occurring once. The trim removed 2 bases at V and 7 bases at J, leaving 8 bases unmatched. The CDR3 is 16 amino acids. The germline gives CDR1 MNHEY, CDR2 SMNVEV (reference sequence). Participants' own reports of clinical history determined their cohort assignment. The study recruited exposed participants who had met a COVID-19 case within 2 weeks before entry. Source material: PBMCs or T cells enriched from blood (not recorded which). The chain uses TRBV27 and TRBJ1-2; 12 nucleotides line up with TRBD1. This clonotype originated in a young woman who had been exposed to COVID-19. As DNA, the CDR3 is TGTGCCAGCAGTTTAGGGACAGGGGGCATTGGCAGTGGCTACACCTTC. Amino acid sequence: CASSLGTGGIGSGYTF.